This T cell receptor (beta chain) was identified in a study of cytotoxic CD8 clonotypes in ibrutinib-treated CLL listed by TCRdb under 2021. For context, the study as a whole: The cohort was composed of 11 relapsed/refractory and about 16 treatment-naive patients; IGHV unmutated status was identified in some 17 patients. Samples at response were collected after a median of roughly twelve months of treatment, with a range of about 6 to 36 months. On average, each sample yielded 270,000 or so productive templates and tens of thousands of productive rearrangements. Partial responses were observed in around 25 patients and complete responses in 2; after a median follow-up of around 68 months, remission was maintained in 15 or so patients and progression was observed in approximately 12. Cryopreserved peripheral blood mononuclear cells were obtained prior to treatment, at the time of response, and at either disease progression or sustained remission. Every sample from remission and from progressive disease was obtained while the patients were still on ibrutinib. Of the 86 people in the trial, 25 to 30 had longitudinal samples available.

Each clonotype received, on average, about 9.7x coverage in deep resolution sequencing performed on a MiSeq, where the target depth lay between 1 in 1 million and 1 in 200,000 T cells. TCR beta libraries were generated with the immunoSEQ hsTCRB Kit. Regarding the original processing steps: ImmunoSEQ Data Assistant and ImmunoSEQ Analyzer were used for data analysis, and V, D and J genes were assigned according to IMGT definitions. Clonality, which ranges from 0 to 1, was calculated by subtracting the normalized Shannon entropy of productive rearrangement frequencies from one. Public clonotype analysis was restricted to overrepresented clonotypes comprising at least 0.05% of each patient's repertoire. Approximately 13 age-matched healthy donor repertoires from immuneACCESS served as clonality controls. The table comes from immuneACCESS by way of TCRdb, which keeps in-frame sequences with V and J called. Part of the clones is missing from these tables; in studies checked, under half for an unresolved V gene and the rest for unknown reasons. V, J and clone size are those of that table, while D and trimming were read from the DNA. This sample holds about 300,000 clones; approximately 79% were observed only once. The top ten constitute about 5.3% of the sample.

On the study overall, not on this receptor specifically: Public clonotypes were found to be uncommon and were observed to contract or remain stable during treatment; the increase in clonality was shown to reflect expansion of private clonotypes at ibrutinib response. Sustained-remission and progressing patients did not have matched sampling times, and lymph node repertoires were not examined. Baseline clonality was found to be higher than that of age-matched healthy donors and was strongly correlated with circulating CD8+ T-cell counts. At ibrutinib response clonality went up, during sustained remission it held steady, and at progression it dropped back toward baseline.

The germline V gene specifies SQVTM as CDR1 and ANQGSEA as CDR2. Cut back by 4 bases and 0 bases, the V and J ends lie 12 bases apart. The CDR3 runs 15 amino acids, cysteine and phenylalanine included. Of the read, only the CDR3 DNA is kept; its 45 bases are in frame from base 1. According to the study, the label for this sample's time point signals: progressive disease on ibrutinib. For TCR beta library preparation, roughly 2 micrograms of genomic DNA were extracted from the cryopreserved PBMCs. Longitudinal blood samples from CLL patients on ibrutinib monotherapy were analyzed using high-throughput TCR beta sequencing. The patients took part in an open-label, single-center phase 2 trial of ibrutinib monotherapy. About this clone itself: The specificity of this receptor is unknown. No much larger clone is present one base from it, and per-base qualities are unavailable.

The V and J segments used are TRBV29-1 and TRBJ2-2; matching of 6 bases hints at TRBD1 as the D gene. Sample: PBMCs, taken at disease progression, from a patient treated with ibrutinib. The origin of this receptor is a human donor with chronic lymphocytic leukemia. The DNA sequence is as follows: TGCAGCGTTGGCACCGGGACATCGAACACCGGGGAGCTGTTTTTT. This is translated as CSVGTGTSNTGELFF.